The following is a T cell receptor (beta chain) sequence with its context. Its antigen is not identified. The data were taken from a study of metastatic and nonmetastatic thyroid tumors. Overall study results and limits: Reported TCR beta diversity, measured in blood and tumor, was significantly higher for malignant thyroid tumors than for benign nodules.

The CDR3 has 15 amino acids. The germline CDR1 and CDR2 sequences are DFQATT and SNEGSKA (reference sequence). V was clipped by 3 bases and J by 3 bases; unmatched bases: 6. As originally analysed: Differences in CDR3 between clinicopathological groups were drawn on to build a classifier intended to discriminate distant-metastatic papillary thyroid cancer patients. TCRdb re-analyzed the PCR reads using MiXCR. These V and J calls rely on TCRdb rather than the paper's analysis. Altogether over 50,000 clones are present, 25% to 35% being singletons, with the ten largest covering approximately 15%. All patients were treatment-naive before thyroid surgery.

The V and J genes are TRBV20-1 and TRBJ2-1; 9 bases fit TRBD1. The receptor was isolated from a female donor with papillary thyroid cancer or a benign thyroid nodule (not recorded which). Some clones in this sample may be carry-over from other donors' samples. Sequences were obtained from blood. The CDR3 here is CSASAQGAGYNEQFF. The CDR3 DNA reads as TGCAGTGCTAGTGCACAGGGGGCAGGCTACAATGAGCAGTTCTTC.